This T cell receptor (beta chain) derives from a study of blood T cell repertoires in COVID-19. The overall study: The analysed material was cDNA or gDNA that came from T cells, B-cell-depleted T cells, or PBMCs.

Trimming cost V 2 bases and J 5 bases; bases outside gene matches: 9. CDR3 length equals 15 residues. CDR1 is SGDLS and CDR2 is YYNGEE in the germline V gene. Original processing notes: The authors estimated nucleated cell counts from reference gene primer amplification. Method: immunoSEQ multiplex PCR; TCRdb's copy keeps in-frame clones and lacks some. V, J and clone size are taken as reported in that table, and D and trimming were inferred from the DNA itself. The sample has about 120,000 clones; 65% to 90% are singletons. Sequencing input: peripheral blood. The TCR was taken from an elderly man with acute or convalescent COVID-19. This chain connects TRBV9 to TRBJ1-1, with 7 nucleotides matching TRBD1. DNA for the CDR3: TGTGCCAGCAGCGTGGAGGGGGCAAAAGAGACTGAAGCTTTCTTT. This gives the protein CASSVEGAKETEAFF.